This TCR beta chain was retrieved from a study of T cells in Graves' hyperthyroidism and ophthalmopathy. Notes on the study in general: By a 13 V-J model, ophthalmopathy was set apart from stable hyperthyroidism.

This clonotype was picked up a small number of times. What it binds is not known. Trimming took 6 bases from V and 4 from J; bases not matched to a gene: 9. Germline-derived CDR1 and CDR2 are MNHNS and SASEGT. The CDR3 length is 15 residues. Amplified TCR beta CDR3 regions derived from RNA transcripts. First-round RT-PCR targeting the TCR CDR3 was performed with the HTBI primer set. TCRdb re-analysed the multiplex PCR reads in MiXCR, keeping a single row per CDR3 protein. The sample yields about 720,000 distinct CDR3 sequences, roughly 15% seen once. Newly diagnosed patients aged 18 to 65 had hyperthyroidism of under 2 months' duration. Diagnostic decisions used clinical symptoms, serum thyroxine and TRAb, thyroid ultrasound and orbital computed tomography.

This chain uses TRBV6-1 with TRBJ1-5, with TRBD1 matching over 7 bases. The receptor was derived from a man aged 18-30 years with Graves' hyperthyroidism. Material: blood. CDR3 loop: CASRGRQGSNQPQHF. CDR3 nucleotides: TGTGCCAGCAGGGGCCGACAGGGATCGAATCAGCCCCAGCATTTT.